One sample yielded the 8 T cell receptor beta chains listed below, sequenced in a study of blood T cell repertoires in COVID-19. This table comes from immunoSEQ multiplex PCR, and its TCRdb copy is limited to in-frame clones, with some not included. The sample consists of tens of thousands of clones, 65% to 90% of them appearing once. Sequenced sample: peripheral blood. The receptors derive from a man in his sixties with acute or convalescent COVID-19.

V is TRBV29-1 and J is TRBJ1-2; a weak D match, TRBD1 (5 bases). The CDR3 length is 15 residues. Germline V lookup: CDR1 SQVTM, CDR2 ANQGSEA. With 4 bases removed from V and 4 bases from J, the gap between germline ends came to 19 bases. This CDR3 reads CSVGPFSGGSYGYTF. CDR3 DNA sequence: TGCAGCGTTGGACCCTTCTCGGGGGGAAGCTATGGCTACACCTTC. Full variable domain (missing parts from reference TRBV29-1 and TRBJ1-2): SAVISQKPSRDICQRGTSLTIQCQVDSQVTMMFWYRQQPGQSLTLIATANQGSEATYESGFVIDKFPISRPNLTFSTLTVSNMSPEDSSIYLCSVGPFSGGSYGYTFGSGTRLTVV.

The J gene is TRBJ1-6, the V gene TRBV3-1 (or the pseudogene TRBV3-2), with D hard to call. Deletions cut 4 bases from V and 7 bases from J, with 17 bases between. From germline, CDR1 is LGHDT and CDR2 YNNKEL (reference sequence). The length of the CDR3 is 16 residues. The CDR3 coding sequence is TGTGCCAGCAGCCGAGGGTCCACCAATCGGAATTCACCCCTCCACTTT. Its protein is CASSRGSTNRNSPLHF.

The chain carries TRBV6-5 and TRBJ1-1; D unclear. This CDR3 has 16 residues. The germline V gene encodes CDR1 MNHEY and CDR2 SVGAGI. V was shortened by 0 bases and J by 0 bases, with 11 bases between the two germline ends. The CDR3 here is CASSYSTLTLNTEAFF. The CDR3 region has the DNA TGTGCCAGCAGTTACTCTACCCTCACTTTGAACACTGAAGCTTTCTTT.

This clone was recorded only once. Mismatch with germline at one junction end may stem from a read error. The CDR3 is CASSLGGWETMWDF. The CDR3 nucleotides are TGCGCCAGCAGCTTGGGTGGGTGGGAGACCATGTGGGACTTC. The chain has TRBV5-1 and TRBJ2-7, with a tentative D call TRBD2 (5 bases). The CDR3 runs to 14 residues. CDR1 is SGHRS, CDR2 YFSETQ, per germline.

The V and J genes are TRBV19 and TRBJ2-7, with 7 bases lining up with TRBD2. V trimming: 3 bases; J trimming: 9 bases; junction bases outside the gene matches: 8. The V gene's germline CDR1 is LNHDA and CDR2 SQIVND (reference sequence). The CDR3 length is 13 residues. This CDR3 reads CASSMARGDVQYF. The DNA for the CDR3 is TGTGCCAGTAGTATGGCCCGGGGGGATGTGCAGTACTTC.

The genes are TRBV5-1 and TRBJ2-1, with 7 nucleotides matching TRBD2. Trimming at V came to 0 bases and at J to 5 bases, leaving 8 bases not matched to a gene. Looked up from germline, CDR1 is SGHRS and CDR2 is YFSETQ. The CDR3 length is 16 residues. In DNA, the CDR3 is TGCGCCAGCAGCTTGGAGGCGGGAGTGTCCCACAATGAGCAGTTCTTC. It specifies CASSLEAGVSHNEQFF.

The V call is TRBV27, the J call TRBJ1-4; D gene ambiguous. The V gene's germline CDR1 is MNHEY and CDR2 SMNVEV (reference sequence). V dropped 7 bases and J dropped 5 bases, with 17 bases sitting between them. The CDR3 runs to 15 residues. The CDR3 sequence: CASTVPREQNEKLFF. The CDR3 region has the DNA TGTGCCAGCACCGTCCCGAGGGAACAAAATGAAAAACTGTTTTTT.

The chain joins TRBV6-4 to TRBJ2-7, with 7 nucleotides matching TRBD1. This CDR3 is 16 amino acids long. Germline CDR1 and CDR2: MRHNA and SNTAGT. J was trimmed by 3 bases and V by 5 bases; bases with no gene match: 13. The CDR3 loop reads CASSLGSATGLYEQYF. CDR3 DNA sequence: TGTGCCAGCAGTCTTGGGTCGGCGACAGGGCTCTACGAGCAGTACTTC.